The 13 T cell receptor beta chains listed next were all sequenced from one sample in a study of blood T cell repertoires in COVID-19. Assay used: immunoSEQ multiplex PCR; TCRdb lists only in-frame clones, some missing. This sample yields 240,000 or so clones, of which roughly 86% are seen a single time; approximately 7.2% belongs to the top ten. The material sequenced was peripheral blood. These TCRs come from a woman aged 70-85 years with active or convalescent COVID-19.

This clone was counted once. V and J are TRBV7-2 and TRBJ2-5, with 7 bases fitting TRBD1. The CDR3 spans 14 residues. V lost 5 bases and J lost 0; bases outside the gene matches: 3. Per germline, CDR1 SGHTA and CDR2 FQGNSA. CDR3 sequence: CASSQQGYQETQYF. The CDR3, as DNA: TGTGCCAGCAGCCAACAGGGGTACCAAGAGACCCAGTACTTC.

This chain links TRBV6-5 with TRBJ2-7, with unresolved D. The CDR3 spans 11 residues. Deletions cut 6 bases from V and 6 bases from J, with 9 bases between. Germline loops: CDR1 MNHEY, CDR2 SVGAGI. Here the CDR3 DNA reads TGTGCCAGCAGCGCGCTTGGCGAGCAGTACTTC. Its translation: CASSALGEQYF.

V is TRBV5-6 and J is TRBJ1-6, with D possibly TRBD1 on 5 matching bases. The CDR3 is 15 residues long. CDR1 is SGHDT and CDR2 is YYEEEE in the germline V gene. Trimming left V 1 base short and J 9 bases short, with 14 bases between. CDR3 sequence reads: CASSLSQGVVSPLHF. The DNA for the CDR3 is TGTGCCAGCAGCTTGAGCCAGGGTGTCGTTTCACCCCTCCACTTT.

This sequence joins TRBV6-2 or TRBV6-3 and TRBJ1-1; TRBD1 is a possible D gene (5 bases). From germline, CDR1 is MNHEY and CDR2 SVGEGT. Trimming left V 5 bases short and J 1 base short, with 11 bases between. The CDR3 length is 14 residues. As DNA, the CDR3 is TGTGCCAGCAGTCCGGGACTCCAGAACACTGAAGCTTTCTTT. It is translated as CASSPGLQNTEAFF.

This clone was seen a few times. The gene calls are TRBV7-3 and TRBJ1-6; D ambiguous. The germline gives CDR1 SGHTA, CDR2 FQGTGA. V was clipped by 0 bases and J by 8 bases, with 11 bases between them. The CDR3 is 15 residues long. The chain's CDR3 is CASSLTASSHSPLHF. Here the CDR3 DNA reads TGTGCCAGCAGCTTAACGGCAAGTTCTCATTCACCCCTCCACTTT.

This clone was counted only a few times. The chain's CDR3 is CASSIRRYEGHNSPLHF. The DNA for the CDR3 is TGTGCCAGTAGTATTCGCAGGTACGAAGGTCATAATTCACCCCTCCACTTT. This rearrangement joins TRBV19 to TRBJ1-6; D gene uncertain. In germline, CDR1 is LNHDA, CDR2 SQIVND (reference sequence). The CDR3 sequence is 17 residues long. Trimming left V 3 bases short and J 5 bases short, with 17 bases between. The full variable domain, with the rest looked up from reference TRBV19 and TRBJ1-6, is DGGITQSPKYLFRKEGQNVTLSCEQNLNHDAMYWYRQDPGQGLRLIYYSQIVNDFQKGDIAEGYSVSREKKESFPLTVTSAQKNPTAFYLCASSIRRYEGHNSPLHFGNGTRLTVT.

This rearrangement joins TRBV9 to TRBJ1-1; a weak D match, TRBD1 (6 bases). The germline gives CDR1 SGDLS, CDR2 YYNGEE. CDR3 length: 15 amino acids. The V end lost 3 bases, the J end lost 2 bases, and 14 bases lay between the germline ends. The chain's CDR3 is CASSAGTTGNTEAFF. The CDR3 nucleotides are TGTGCCAGCAGCGCCGGGACAACCGGAAACACTGAAGCTTTCTTT.

This sequence joins TRBV19 and TRBJ1-2; possible D gene TRBD1, 6 bases. The length of the CDR3 is 13 residues. Germline CDR1 LNHDA, CDR2 SQIVND (reference sequence). Trimming shortened V by 3 bases and J by 8 bases, and 13 bases separated the two germline ends. In nucleotides, the CDR3 is TGTGCCAGTAGTATGGGGGCAGGGGACGGCTACACCTTC. This codes for CASSMGAGDGYTF. The full variable domain, rest sourced from reference TRBV19 and TRBJ1-2, is DGGITQSPKYLFRKEGQNVTLSCEQNLNHDAMYWYRQDPGQGLRLIYYSQIVNDFQKGDIAEGYSVSREKKESFPLTVTSAQKNPTAFYLCASSMGAGDGYTFGSGTRLTVV.

The V call is TRBV9, the J call TRBJ1-6; a possible D gene is TRBD1 (5 bases). Germline CDR1 and CDR2: SGDLS and YYNGEE. V dropped 1 base and J dropped 10 bases, with 12 bases sitting between them. The CDR3 spans 14 residues. The CDR3 spells CASSVQGIDSPLHF. The CDR3 DNA reads as TGTGCCAGCAGCGTACAGGGTATAGACTCACCCCTCCACTTT.

This chain connects TRBV5-1 to TRBJ1-1, with D unresolved. V was trimmed by 7 bases and J by 2 bases, leaving 12 bases between them. The CDR3 is 13 amino acids. CDR1 and CDR2 (germline): SGHRS, YFSETQ. CDR3 in DNA: TGCGCCAGCGCCCCCGGTCCCAACACTGAAGCTTTCTTT. Translation gives CASAPGPNTEAFF.

This sequence joins TRBV29-1 and TRBJ2-1; D call uncertain. The CDR3 extends over 9 amino acids. Germline-derived CDR1 and CDR2 are SQVTM and ANQGSEA. V dropped 0 bases and J dropped 14 bases, with 5 bases sitting between them. Here the CDR3 reads CSVEEAEFF. Written as DNA, the CDR3 is TGCAGCGTTGAAGAGGCGGAGTTCTTC.

The rearrangement uses TRBV5-1 and TRBJ2-1; 10 nucleotides match TRBD1. The CDR3 contains 14 residues. Germline-derived CDR1 and CDR2 are SGHRS and YFSETQ. V lost 7 bases to trimming and J lost 4 bases; unmatched junction nucleotides: 5. Written as DNA, the CDR3 is TGCGCCAGCGTTCCGGGACAGGGGTACAATGAGCAGTTCTTC. This encodes CASVPGQGYNEQFF.

The chain recombines TRBV27 with TRBJ1-3; TRBD1 is a possible D gene (6 bases). The CDR3 runs 16 residues. V lost 6 bases, J lost 0 bases, and 15 bases lay in between. Per germline, CDR1 MNHEY and CDR2 SMNVEV (reference sequence). The CDR3 coding sequence is TGTGCCAGCAGCTCTCTCGGACAGACCTCTGGAAACACCATATATTTT. This codes for CASSSLGQTSGNTIYF.